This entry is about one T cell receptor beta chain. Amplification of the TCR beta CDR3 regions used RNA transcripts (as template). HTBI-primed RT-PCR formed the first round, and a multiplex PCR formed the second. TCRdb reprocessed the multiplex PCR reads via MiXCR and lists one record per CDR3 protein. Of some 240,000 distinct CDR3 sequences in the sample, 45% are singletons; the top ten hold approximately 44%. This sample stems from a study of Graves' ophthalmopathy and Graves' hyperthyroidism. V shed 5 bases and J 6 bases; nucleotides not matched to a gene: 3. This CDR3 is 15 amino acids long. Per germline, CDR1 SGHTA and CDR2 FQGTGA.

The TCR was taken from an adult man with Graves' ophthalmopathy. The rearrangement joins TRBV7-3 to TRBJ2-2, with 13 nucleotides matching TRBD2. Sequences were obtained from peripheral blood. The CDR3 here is CASSRGLAGAGELFF. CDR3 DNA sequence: TGTGCCAGCAGCCGCGGACTAGCGGGAGCCGGGGAGCTGTTTTTT.